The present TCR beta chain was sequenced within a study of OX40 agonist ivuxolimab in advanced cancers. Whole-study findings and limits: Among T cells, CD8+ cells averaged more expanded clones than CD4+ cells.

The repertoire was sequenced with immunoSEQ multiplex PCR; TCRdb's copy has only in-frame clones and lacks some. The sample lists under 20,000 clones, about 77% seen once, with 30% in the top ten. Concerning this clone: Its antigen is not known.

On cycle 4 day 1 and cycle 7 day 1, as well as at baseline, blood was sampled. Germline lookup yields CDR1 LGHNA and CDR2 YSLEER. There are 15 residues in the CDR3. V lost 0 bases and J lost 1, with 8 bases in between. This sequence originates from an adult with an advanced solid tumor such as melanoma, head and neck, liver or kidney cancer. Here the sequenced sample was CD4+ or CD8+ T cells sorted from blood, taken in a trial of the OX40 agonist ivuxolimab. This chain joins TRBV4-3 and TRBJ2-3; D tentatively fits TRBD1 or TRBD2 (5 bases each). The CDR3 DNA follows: TGCGCCAGCAGCCAAGATGGGGACGGCACAGATACGCAGTATTTT. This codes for CASSQDGDGTDTQYF.